The rows below give T cell receptor beta chains drawn from one sample of a study of CD8 T cells in Susac syndrome. TCRdb fed the immunoSEQ multiplex PCR reads into MiXCR, producing one record per CDR3 protein. The repertoire includes about 150,000 distinct CDR3 sequences, 90% to 95% of them detected once, and around 0.21% sits in the top ten. Sequenced material: CD8+ T cells from PBMCs. The receptors shown here come from a human donor with multiple sclerosis. The conserved cysteine and the conserved F or W are not part of the CDR3 here. The size of a clone is reported for some rows only, either as once, few or many, or as a class for expanded clones.

clone_size,j_call,cdr3_length,v_call,cdr3_aa
-,TRBJ1-2,12,TRBV27,ASSSGGAALGYT
once,TRBJ1-2,11,TRBV29-1,SVEWGWDYGYT
-,TRBJ2-7,11,TRBV12-3/TRBV12-4,ASSPGRGLEQY
-,TRBJ1-6,14,TRBV27,ASSLTQGARNSPLH
-,TRBJ2-7,13,TRBV9,ASSDLAGPPDEQY
-,TRBJ2-3,12,TRBV27,ASCYREITDTQY
-,TRBJ2-3,11,TRBV6-2/TRBV6-3,ASSSRKSDTQY
-,TRBJ2-7,12,TRBV29-1,SVDGGGKTYEQY
-,TRBJ1-1,13,TRBV7-9,ASSLGEAGNTEAF
once,TRBJ2-1,8,TRBV12-5,ASGLDEQF
-,TRBJ2-5,14,TRBV5-6,ASSLKRTQHKETQY
-,TRBJ1-2,12,TRBV7-9,ASSLVQGVDGYT
-,TRBJ1-5,14,TRBV2,ASRGDRVILDQPQH